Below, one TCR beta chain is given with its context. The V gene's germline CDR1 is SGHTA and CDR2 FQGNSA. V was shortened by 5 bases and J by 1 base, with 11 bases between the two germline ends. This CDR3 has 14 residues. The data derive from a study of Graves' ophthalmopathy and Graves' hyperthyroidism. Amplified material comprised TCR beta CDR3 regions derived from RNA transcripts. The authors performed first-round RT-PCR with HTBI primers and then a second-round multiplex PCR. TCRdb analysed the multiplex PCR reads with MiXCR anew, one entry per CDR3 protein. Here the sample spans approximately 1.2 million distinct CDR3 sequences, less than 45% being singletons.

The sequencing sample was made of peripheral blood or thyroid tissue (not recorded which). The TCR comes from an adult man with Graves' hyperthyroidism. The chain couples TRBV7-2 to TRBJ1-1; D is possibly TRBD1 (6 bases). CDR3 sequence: CASSPRGWNTEAFF. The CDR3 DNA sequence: TGTGCCAGCAGCCCCAGGGGCTGGAACACTGAAGCTTTCTTT.